This T cell receptor (beta chain) was sequenced during a study of PD-1 blockade in mismatch repair-deficient tumors. Clones were read by immunoSEQ multiplex PCR, and TCRdb kept only the in-frame ones, dropping some. This repertoire shows under 75,000 clones, approximately 89% found once; its top ten account for approximately 15%. TCRs were sequenced from a few patients responding to pembrolizumab. The CDR3 totals 15 residues. After removal of 5 bases from V and 1 base from J, the junction contained 2 bases not matched to a gene. Germline V lookup: CDR1 LNHDA, CDR2 SQIVND (reference sequence). The source is an adult with mismatch repair-deficient cancer. The sample consisted of peripheral blood, taken 52 weeks after starting pembrolizumab. J is TRBJ2-2 and V is TRBV19, with 9 bases matching TRBD2. This chain's CDR3 is CASSLLAGNTGELFF. DNA of the CDR3: TGTGCCAGTAGTTTACTAGCGGGGAACACCGGGGAGCTGTTTTTT.